Each of the 9 T cell receptor beta chains below was sequenced from the same sample in a study. Sequencing was performed with immunoSEQ multiplex PCR; in TCRdb, only in-frame clones are kept and a portion is missing. This table has around 50,000 clones, approximately 93% appearing once. The material sequenced was PBMCs. The receptors were sampled from a middle-aged man with rheumatoid arthritis.

The chain uses TRBV11-2 and TRBJ1-4; 7 nucleotides agree with TRBD1. Germline CDR1 reads SGHAT; CDR2 reads FQNNGV. This CDR3 has 16 amino acids. J lost 0 bases, V lost 5 bases, and 6 bases had no gene match. The CDR3 DNA is TGTGCCAGCAGCCTCGGGACAGTCCCAACTAATGAAAAACTGTTTTTT. Translation gives CASSLGTVPTNEKLFF.

The chain uses TRBV19 and TRBJ1-5; D is perhaps TRBD1 (6 bases). The germline V gene has CDR1 LNHDA and CDR2 SQIVND (reference sequence). The germline V and J ends were trimmed by 1 base and 2 bases, with 12 bases remaining between them. The CDR3 contains 16 residues. Here the CDR3 DNA reads TGTGCCAGTAGTATAGGTTCAGGGGCGGGCAATCAGCCCCAGCATTTT. Amino acids: CASSIGSGAGNQPQHF.

The CDR3 spells CASSLDGKTQYF. The CDR3 DNA reads as TGTGCCAGCAGCTTAGATGGAAAGACCCAGTACTTC. The chain joins TRBV11-3 to TRBJ2-5; no firm D call. Germline V gene lookup returns CDR1 SGHNT and CDR2 YENEEA. V was pared by 0 bases and J by 6 bases, with 5 bases between. This CDR3 spans 12 amino acids. Filled out from reference TRBV11-3 and TRBJ2-5, the complete variable domain reads EAGVVQSPRYKIIEKKQPVAFWCNPISGHNTLYWYLQNLGQGPELLIRYENEEAVDDSQLPKDRFSAERLKGVDSTLKIQPAELGDSAVYLCASSLDGKTQYFGPGTRLLVL.

This sequence joins TRBV28 and TRBJ2-5; D call uncertain. Per the germline V gene, CDR1 is MDHEN and CDR2 is SYDVKM. V shed 6 bases and J shed 2 bases, with 4 bases lying between them. The CDR3 sequence is 11 residues long. In DNA form, the CDR3 reads TGTGCCAGCAGCCTTCAAGAGACCCAGTACTTC. Translating it yields CASSLQETQYF.

This chain connects TRBV27 to TRBJ2-7; D possibly corresponds to TRBD2 (7 bases). Trimming took 3 bases from V and 5 from J, leaving 11 bases between them. This CDR3 contains 13 residues. Germline values: CDR1 MNHEY, CDR2 SMNVEV (reference sequence). The CDR3 DNA is TGTGCCAGCAGTTTGAGGGGGGGGAACGAGCAGTACTTC. It is translated as CASSLRGGNEQYF.

The chain carries TRBV7-9 and TRBJ1-1; a possible D gene is TRBD1 (5 bases). The CDR3 covers 13 residues. Trimming took off 5 bases at V and 0 bases at J, with 7 bases between the two ends. Germline V lookup: CDR1 SEHNR, CDR2 FQNEAQ (reference sequence). The CDR3 reads CASSVTVNTEAFF. CDR3 coding DNA: TGTGCCAGCAGCGTGACAGTGAACACTGAAGCTTTCTTT. The variable domain in full, completed from reference TRBV7-9 and TRBJ1-1, reads DTGVSQNPRHKITKRGQNVTFRCDPISEHNRLYWYRQTLGQGPEFLTYFQNEAQLEKSRLLSDRFSAERPKGSFSTLEIQRTEQGDSAMYLCASSVTVNTEAFFGQGTRLTVV.

The chain joins TRBV5-4 to TRBJ2-5, with TRBD2 as a possible D gene (5 bases). The CDR3 runs to 14 residues. Germline CDR1 SGHNT, CDR2 YYREEE (reference sequence). V was trimmed by 4 bases and J by 2 bases, leaving 12 bases between them. The CDR3 DNA follows: TGTGCCAGCAGCCCGAGGACTTCTCAAGAGACCCAGTACTTC. It is translated as CASSPRTSQETQYF.

The V gene is TRBV11-1, the J gene TRBJ2-1; 10 bases align to TRBD2. CDR3 length: 15 residues. Germline assignment: CDR1 SGHAT and CDR2 FQDESV (reference sequence). Trimming cost V 1 base and J 7 bases; bases outside gene matches: 4. The CDR3 DNA reads TGTGCCAGCAGCTTAGTGACGACTAGCGGGAATGAGCAGTTCTTC. Its protein is CASSLVTTSGNEQFF.

The chain is built from TRBV7-3 and TRBJ1-6; D unclear. Deletions cut 1 base from V and 9 bases from J, with 13 bases between. There are 15 residues in the CDR3. Germline V CDR1 and CDR2: SGHTA, FQGTGA. The CDR3 sequence is CASSLRGNLGSPLHF. For the CDR3, the DNA is TGTGCCAGCAGCTTAAGAGGGAATTTGGGTTCACCCCTCCACTTT. The whole variable domain, remainder taken from reference TRBV7-3 and TRBJ1-6, is GAGVSQTPSNKVTEKGKYVELRCDPISGHTALYWYRQSLGQGPEFLIYFQGTGAADDSGLPNDRFFAVRPEGSVSTLKIQRTERGDSAVYLCASSLRGNLGSPLHFGNGTRLTVT.